This passage covers 2 T cell receptor beta chains from one sample sequenced in a study of CD8 T cells in ankylosing spondylitis. TCRdb processed the 5' RACE reads anew with MiXCR; each CDR3 protein has one entry. Among 26,000 or so distinct CDR3 sequences listed, 6.5% to 9.5% were seen once. The sample taken for sequencing was blood. All receptors come from a male donor with ankylosing spondylitis or in good health (not recorded which).

J is TRBJ2-6 and V is TRBV7-2; D gene unclear. V gave up 1 base and J gave up 4 bases, with 8 bases separating them. The CDR3 is 15 residues long. Germline-derived CDR1 and CDR2 are SGHTA and FQGNSA. Here the CDR3 reads CASSLVDSGANVLTF. The CDR3 bases are TGTGCCAGCAGCTTAGTTGACTCCGGGGCCAACGTCCTGACTTTC. The full variable domain, in which reference TRBV7-2 and TRBJ2-6 provide the parts outside the CDR3, is GAGVSQSPSNKVTEKGKDVELRCDPISGHTALYWYRQSLGQGLEFLIYFQGNSAPDKSGLPSDRFSAERTGGSVSTLTIQRTQQEDSAVYLCASSLVDSGANVLTFGAGSRLTVL.

Many counts were recorded for this clonotype. The rearrangement joins TRBV20-1 to TRBJ2-1, with D hard to call. Trimming cost V 3 bases and J 0 bases, with 12 bases left between them. Germline V gives CDR1 DFQATT, CDR2 SNEGSKA (reference sequence). The CDR3 extends over 15 amino acids. The CDR3 coding sequence is TGCAGTGCTAGTCGGGCGGTAAGCTCCTACAATGAGCAGTTCTTC. Encoded protein: CSASRAVSSYNEQFF.